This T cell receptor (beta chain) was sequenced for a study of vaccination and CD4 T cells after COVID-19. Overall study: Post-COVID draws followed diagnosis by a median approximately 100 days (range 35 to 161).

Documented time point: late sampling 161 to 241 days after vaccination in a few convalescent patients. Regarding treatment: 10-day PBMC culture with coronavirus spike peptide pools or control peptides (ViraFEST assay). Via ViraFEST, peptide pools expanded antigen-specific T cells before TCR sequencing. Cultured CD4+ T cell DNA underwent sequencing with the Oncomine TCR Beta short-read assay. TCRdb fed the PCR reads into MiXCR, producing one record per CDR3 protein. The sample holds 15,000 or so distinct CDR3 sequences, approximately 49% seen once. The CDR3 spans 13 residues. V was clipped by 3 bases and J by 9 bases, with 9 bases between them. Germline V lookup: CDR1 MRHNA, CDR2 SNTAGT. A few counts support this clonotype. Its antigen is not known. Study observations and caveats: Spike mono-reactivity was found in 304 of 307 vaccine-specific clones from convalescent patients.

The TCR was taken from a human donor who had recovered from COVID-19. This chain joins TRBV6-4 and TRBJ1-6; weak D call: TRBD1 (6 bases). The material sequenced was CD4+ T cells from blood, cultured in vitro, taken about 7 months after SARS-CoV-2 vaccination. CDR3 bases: TGTGCCAGCAGTGAAACAGGGACTTCACCCCTCCACTTT. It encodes CASSETGTSPLHF.